This record concerns one T cell receptor beta chain sequence. There are 15 residues in the CDR3. Germline V gives CDR1 MNHEY, CDR2 SVGAGI. V lost 6 bases and J lost 4, with 18 bases in between. This sample was taken from a study of shared clonotypes between healthy human individuals. The protocol was immunoSEQ multiplex PCR, while the TCRdb copy is restricted to in-frame clones and leaves out a portion. The sample has roughly 1 million clones; 70% to 80% are singletons. The sample comprised memory CD4+ T cells sorted from blood. Subset of the sample: CD45RA-negative fraction. The chain links TRBV6-5 to TRBJ1-2; D is unclear. This TCR derives from a man between 18 and 29 years old in good health. CDR3 DNA: TGTGCCAGCAGCAAAGCCGGACCCGCGAGCTATGGCTACACCTTC. This encodes CASSKAGPASYGYTF.